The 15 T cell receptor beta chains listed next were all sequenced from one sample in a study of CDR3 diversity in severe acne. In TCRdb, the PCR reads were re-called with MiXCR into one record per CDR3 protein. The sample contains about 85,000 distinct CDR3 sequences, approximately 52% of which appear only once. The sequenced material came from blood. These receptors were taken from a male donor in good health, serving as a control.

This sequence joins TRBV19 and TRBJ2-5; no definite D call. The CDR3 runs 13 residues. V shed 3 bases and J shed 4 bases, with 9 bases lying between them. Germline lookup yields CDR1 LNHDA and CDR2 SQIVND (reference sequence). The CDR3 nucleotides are TGTGCCAGTAGTATGGATGACTCAGAGACCCAGTACTTC. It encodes CASSMDDSETQYF.

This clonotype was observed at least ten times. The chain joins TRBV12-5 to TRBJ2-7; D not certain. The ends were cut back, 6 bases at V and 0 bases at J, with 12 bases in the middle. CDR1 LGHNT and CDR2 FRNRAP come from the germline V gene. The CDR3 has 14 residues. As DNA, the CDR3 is TGTGCTAGTGGAACACCAAGTCTCTCCTACGAGCAGTACTTC. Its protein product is CASGTPSLSYEQYF.

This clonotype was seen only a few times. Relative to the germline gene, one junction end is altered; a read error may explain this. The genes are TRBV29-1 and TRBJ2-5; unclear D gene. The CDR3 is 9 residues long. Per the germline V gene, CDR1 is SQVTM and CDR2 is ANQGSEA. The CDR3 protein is CSVKETQYF. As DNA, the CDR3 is TGCAGCGTTAAAGAGACCCAGTACTTC.

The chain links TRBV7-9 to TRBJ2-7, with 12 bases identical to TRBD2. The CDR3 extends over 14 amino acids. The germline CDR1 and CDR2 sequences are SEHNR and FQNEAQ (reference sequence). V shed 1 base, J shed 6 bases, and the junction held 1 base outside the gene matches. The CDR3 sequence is CASSLGLAGAEQYF. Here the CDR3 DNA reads TGTGCCAGCAGCTTAGGACTAGCGGGAGCCGAGCAGTACTTC.

The CDR3 is CASSLVPGQGEDGGYTF. In DNA form, the CDR3 reads TGTGCCAGTAGTCTCGTCCCGGGACAGGGGGAGGATGGTGGCTACACCTTC. The chain is built from TRBV19 and TRBJ1-2, with 11 bases fitting TRBD1. The CDR3 runs to 17 residues. Losses at the gene ends were 5 bases for V and 7 bases for J; bases not matched to a gene: 15. CDR1 is LNHDA and CDR2 is SQIVND in the germline V gene (reference sequence).

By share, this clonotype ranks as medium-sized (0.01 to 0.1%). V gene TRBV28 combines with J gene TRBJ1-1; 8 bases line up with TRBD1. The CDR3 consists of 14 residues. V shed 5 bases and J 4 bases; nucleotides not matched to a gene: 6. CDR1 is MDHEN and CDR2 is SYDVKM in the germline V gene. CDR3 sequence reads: CASSVSQGATEAFF. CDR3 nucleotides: TGTGCCAGCAGTGTCAGTCAGGGGGCCACTGAAGCTTTCTTT.

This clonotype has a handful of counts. CDR3 sequence: CASTTRVAASTDTQYF. The CDR3, as DNA: TGTGCCAGCACCACGCGGGTGGCGGCTAGCACAGATACGCAGTATTTT. The V and J genes are TRBV11-2 and TRBJ2-3; a possible D gene is TRBD2 (5 bases). Germline lookup yields CDR1 SGHAT and CDR2 FQNNGV. CDR3 length: 16 residues. V shed 7 bases and J shed 0 bases, with 17 bases lying between them.

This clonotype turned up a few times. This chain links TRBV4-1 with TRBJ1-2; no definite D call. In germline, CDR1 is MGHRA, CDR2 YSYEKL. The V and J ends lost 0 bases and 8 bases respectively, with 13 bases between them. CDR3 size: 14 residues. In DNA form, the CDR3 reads TGCGCCAGCAGCCAAGATGTTACCCTATTCGGCTACACCTTC. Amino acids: CASSQDVTLFGYTF.

For the CDR3, the DNA is TGTGCCAGCAGTGAAAGGGGTGACCTAAATTCACCCCTCCACTTT. It is translated as CASSERGDLNSPLHF. This sequence joins TRBV12-3 or TRBV12-4 and TRBJ1-6, with TRBD1 as a possible D gene (5 bases). CDR3 length: 15 residues. V was trimmed by 5 bases and J by 7 bases, leaving 15 bases between them.

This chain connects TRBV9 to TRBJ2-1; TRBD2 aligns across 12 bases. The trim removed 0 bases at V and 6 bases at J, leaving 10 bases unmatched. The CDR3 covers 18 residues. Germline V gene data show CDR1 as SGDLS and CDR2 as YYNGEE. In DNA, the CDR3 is TGTGCCAGCAGCGTAGGAAGGGGAGGACTAGCGGGGTCCAATGAGCAGTTCTTC. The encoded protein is CASSVGRGGLAGSNEQFF.

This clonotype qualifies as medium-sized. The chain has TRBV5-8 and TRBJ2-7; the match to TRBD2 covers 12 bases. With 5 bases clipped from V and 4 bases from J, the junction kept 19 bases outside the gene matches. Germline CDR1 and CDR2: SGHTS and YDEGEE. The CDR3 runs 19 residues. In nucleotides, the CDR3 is TGTGCCAGCAGTTCTACGGGACCGCTAGCGGGAGGGCCTTGGTACGAGCAGTACTTC. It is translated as CASSSTGPLAGGPWYEQYF. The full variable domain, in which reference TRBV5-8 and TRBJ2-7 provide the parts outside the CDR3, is EAGVTQSPTHLIKTRGQQATLRCSPISGHTSVYWYQQALGLGLQFLLWYDEGEERNRGNFPPRFSGRQFPNYSSELNVNALELEDSALYLCASSSTGPLAGGPWYEQYFGPGTRLTVT.

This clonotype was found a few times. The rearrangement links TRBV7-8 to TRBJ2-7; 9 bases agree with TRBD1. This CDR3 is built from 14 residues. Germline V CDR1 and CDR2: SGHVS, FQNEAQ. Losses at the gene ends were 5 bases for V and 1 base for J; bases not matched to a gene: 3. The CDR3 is CASSGGTGSYEQYF. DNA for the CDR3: TGTGCCAGCAGCGGAGGGACAGGGTCCTACGAGCAGTACTTC.

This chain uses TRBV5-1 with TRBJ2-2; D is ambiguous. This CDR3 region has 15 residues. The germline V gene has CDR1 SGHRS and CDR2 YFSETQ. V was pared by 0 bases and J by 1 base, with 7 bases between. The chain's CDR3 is CASSLVGQNTGELFF. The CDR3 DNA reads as TGCGCCAGCAGCTTGGTTGGGCAGAACACCGGGGAGCTGTTTTTT.

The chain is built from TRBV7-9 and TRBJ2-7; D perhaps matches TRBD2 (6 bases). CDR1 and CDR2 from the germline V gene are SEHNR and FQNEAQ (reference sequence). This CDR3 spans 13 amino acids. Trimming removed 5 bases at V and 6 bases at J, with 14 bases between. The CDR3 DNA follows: TGTGCCAGCAGCCTCGGAGGGGTCGCCGAGCAGTACTTC. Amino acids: CASSLGGVAEQYF.

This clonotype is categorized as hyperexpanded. The CDR3 is CASSPRGGQGSYEQYF. In DNA form, the CDR3 reads TGCGCCAGCAGCCCCCGGGGGGGACAGGGCTCCTACGAGCAGTACTTC. The chain employs TRBV4-1 and TRBJ2-7, with a tentative D call TRBD1 (9 bases). Trimming removed 4 bases from V and 0 bases from J, with 16 bases in between. Germline V gene sequence: CDR1 MGHRA, CDR2 YSYEKL. The CDR3 totals 16 residues.